The entry that follows covers one T cell receptor beta chain sequence. Its matching antigen is unknown. This entry is derived from a study of early T cells in non-severe SARS-CoV-2 infection. Study-level results: The matching step, a VDJdb search, favored anti-spike CD8 responses and missed private and CD4 specificities.

The CDR3 extends over 17 amino acids. Germline CDR1 is SQVTM and CDR2 is ANQGSEA. V was cut by 2 bases and J by 1 base, with 17 bases left in between. Tagging with unique molecular identifiers was applied to individual cDNA molecules. TCRdb analysed the 5' RACE reads with MiXCR anew, one entry per CDR3 protein. The repertoire includes 70,000 to 75,000 distinct CDR3 sequences, around 15% of them detected once, and more than 12% sits in the top ten. Sequencing was done on a sample of whole blood. The TCR originated in an adult who was a healthcare worker with PCR-confirmed SARS-CoV-2 infection or an uninfected control (not recorded which). This rearrangement joins TRBV29-1 to TRBJ2-2, with TRBD2 as a possible D gene (5 bases). CDR3 sequence (DNA): TGCAGCGTTGAAAGGGAAGACACTAGTCGGAACACCGGGGAGCTGTTTTTT. Its protein is CSVEREDTSRNTGELFF.